This entry features one T cell receptor beta chain sequence. CDR1 and CDR2 from the germline V gene are MNHNY and SVGAGI (reference sequence). Trimming cost V 0 bases and J 9 bases, with 12 bases left between them. The CDR3 length is 14 residues. The source of the sample is a study of T cells after yellow fever vaccination. TCRdb independently ran MiXCR on the 5' RACE reads; one entry per CDR3 protein. Seen here are fewer than 100,000 distinct CDR3 sequences, around 5.8% observed once, and the top ten hold over 40%. The chain is built from TRBV6-6 and TRBJ2-1, with no clear D. The clonotype comes from a man younger than 30 who received the YFV17D yellow fever vaccine. The sample in question was CD8+ T cells sorted from PBMCs, obtained 10 days after the yellow fever booster vaccination. Here the CDR3 DNA reads TGTGCCAGCAGTTACTCCCGGCTAGGAACTGAGCAGTTCTTC. This codes for CASSYSRLGTEQFF.